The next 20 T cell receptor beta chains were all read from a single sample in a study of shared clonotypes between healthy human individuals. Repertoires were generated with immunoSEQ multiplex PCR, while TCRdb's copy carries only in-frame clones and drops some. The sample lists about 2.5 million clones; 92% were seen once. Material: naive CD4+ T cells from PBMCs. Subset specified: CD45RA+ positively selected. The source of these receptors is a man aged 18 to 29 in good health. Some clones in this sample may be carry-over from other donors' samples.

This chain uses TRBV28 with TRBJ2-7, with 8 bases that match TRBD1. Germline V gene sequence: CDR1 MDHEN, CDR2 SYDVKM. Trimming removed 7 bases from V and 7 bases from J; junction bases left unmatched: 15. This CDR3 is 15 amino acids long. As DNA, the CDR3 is TGTGCCAGCACCTTCCTCGGACAGGGAGGTAGAGAGCAGTACTTC. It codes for CASTFLGQGGREQYF. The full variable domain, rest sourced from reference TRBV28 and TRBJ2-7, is DVKVTQSSRYLVKRTGEKVFLECVQDMDHENMFWYRQDPGLGLRLIYFSYDVKMKEKGDIPEGYSVSREKKERFSLILESASTNQTSMYLCASTFLGQGGREQYFGPGTRLTVT.

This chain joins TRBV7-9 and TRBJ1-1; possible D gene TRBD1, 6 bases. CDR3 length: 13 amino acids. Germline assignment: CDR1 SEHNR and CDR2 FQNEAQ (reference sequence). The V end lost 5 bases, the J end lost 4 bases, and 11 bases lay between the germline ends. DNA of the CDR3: TGTGCCAGCAGCCCTCAGGGGAGCACTGAAGCTTTCTTT. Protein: CASSPQGSTEAFF.

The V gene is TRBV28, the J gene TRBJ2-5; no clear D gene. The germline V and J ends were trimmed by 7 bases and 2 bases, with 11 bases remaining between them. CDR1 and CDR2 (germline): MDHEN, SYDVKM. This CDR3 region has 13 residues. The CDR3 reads CASTPGRQETQYF. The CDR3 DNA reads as TGTGCCAGCACCCCTGGCCGACAAGAGACCCAGTACTTC.

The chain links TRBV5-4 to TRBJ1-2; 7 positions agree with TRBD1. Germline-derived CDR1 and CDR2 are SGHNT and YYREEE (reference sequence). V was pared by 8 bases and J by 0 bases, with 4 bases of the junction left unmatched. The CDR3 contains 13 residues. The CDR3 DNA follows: TGTGCCAGTCGGGACAGAGCTAACTATGGCTACACCTTC. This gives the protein CASRDRANYGYTF.

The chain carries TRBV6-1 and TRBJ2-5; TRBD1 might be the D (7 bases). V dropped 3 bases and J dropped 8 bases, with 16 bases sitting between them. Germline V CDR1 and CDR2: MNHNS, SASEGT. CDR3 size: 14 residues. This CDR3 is CASSDLRDSITQYF. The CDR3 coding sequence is TGTGCCAGCAGTGACTTGCGGGACAGTATTACCCAGTACTTC.

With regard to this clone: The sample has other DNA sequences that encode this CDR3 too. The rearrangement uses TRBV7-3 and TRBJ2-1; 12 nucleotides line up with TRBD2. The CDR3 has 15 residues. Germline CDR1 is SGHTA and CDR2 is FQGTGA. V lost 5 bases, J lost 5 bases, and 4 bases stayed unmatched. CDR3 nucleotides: TGTGCCAGCAGCCTCGGGACTAGCGGGCACAATGAGCAGTTCTTC. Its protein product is CASSLGTSGHNEQFF.

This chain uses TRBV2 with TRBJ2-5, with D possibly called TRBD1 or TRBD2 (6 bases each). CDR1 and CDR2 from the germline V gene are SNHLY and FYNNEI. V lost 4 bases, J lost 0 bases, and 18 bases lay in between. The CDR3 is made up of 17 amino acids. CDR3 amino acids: CASSVSPEGEDQETQYF. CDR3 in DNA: TGTGCCAGCAGTGTATCCCCCGAGGGGGAGGACCAAGAGACCCAGTACTTC. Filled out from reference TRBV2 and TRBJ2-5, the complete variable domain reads EPEVTQTPSHQVTQMGQEVILRCVPISNHLYFYWYRQILGQKVEFLVSFYNNEISEKSEIFDDQFSVERPDGSNFTLKIRSTKLEDSAMYFCASSVSPEGEDQETQYFGPGTRLLVL.

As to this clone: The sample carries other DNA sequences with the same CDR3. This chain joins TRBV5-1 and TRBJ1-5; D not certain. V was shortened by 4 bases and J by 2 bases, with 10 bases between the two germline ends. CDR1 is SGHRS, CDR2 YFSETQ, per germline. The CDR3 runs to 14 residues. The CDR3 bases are TGCGCCAGCAGCCCAGAGGGAGGCAATCAGCCCCAGCATTTT. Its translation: CASSPEGGNQPQHF.

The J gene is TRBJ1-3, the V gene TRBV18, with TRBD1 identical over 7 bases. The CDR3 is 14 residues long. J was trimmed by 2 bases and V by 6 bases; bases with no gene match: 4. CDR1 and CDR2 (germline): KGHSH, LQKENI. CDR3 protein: CASSDGTAGNTIYF. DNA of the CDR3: TGTGCCAGCTCGGATGGGACAGCTGGAAACACCATATATTTT.

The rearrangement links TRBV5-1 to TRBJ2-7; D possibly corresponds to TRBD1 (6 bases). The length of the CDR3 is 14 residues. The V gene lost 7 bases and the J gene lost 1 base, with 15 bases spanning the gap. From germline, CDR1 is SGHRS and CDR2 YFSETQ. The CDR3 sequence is CASAGQSASYEQYF. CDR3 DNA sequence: TGCGCCAGCGCCGGACAGTCGGCGTCCTACGAGCAGTACTTC.

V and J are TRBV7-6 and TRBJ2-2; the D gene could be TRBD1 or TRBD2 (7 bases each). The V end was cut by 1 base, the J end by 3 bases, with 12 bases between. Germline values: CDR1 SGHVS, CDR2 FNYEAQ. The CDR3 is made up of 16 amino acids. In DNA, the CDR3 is TGTGCCAGCAGCTTAGTGGCAGGGGGGGACACCGGGGAGCTGTTTTTT. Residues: CASSLVAGGDTGELFF. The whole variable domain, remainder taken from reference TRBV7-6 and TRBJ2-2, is GAGVSQSPRYKVTKRGQDVALRCDPISGHVSLYWYRQALGQGPEFLTYFNYEAQQDKSGLPNDRFSAERPEGSISTLTIQRTEQRDSAMYRCASSLVAGGDTGELFFGEGSRLTVL.

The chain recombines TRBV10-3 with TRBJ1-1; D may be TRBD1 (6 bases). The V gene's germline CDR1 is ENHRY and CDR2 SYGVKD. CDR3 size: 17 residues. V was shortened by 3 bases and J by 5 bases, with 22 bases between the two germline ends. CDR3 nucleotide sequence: TGTGCCATCAGTGAAGGTTGGGGGCGGGGGTCGGGGACTGAAGCTTTCTTT. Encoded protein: CAISEGWGRGSGTEAFF.

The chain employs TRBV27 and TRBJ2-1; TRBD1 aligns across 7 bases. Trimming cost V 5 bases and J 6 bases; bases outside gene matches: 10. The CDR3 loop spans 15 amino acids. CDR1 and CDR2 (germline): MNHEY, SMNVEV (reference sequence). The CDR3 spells CASSTNRDSLNEQFF. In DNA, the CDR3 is TGTGCCAGCAGTACGAACAGGGACAGTCTCAATGAGCAGTTCTTC.

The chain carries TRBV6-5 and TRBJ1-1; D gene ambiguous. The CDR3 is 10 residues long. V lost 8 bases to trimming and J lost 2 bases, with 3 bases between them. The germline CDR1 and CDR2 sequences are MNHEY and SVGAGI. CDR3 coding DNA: TGTGCCAGCTCAAACACTGAAGCTTTCTTT. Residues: CASSNTEAFF.

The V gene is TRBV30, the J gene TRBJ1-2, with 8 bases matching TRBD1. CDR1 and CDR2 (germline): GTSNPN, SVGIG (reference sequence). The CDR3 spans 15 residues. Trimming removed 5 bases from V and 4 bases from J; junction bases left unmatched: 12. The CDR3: CAWLRTGSLSYGYTF. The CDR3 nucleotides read TGTGCCTGGTTACGGACAGGGAGTCTTAGCTATGGCTACACCTTC. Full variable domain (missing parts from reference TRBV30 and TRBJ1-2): SQTIHQWPATLVQPVGSPLSLECTVEGTSNPNLYWYRQAAGRGLQLLFYSVGIGQISSEVPQNLSASRPQDRQFILSSKKLLLSDSGFYLCAWLRTGSLSYGYTFGSGTRLTVV.

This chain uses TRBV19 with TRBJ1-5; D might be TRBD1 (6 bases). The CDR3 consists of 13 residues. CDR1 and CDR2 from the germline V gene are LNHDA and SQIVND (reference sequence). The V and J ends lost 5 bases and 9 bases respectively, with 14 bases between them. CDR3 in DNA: TGTGCCAGTAGTGAGGGGGGGATTCGGCCCCAGCATTTT. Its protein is CASSEGGIRPQHF.

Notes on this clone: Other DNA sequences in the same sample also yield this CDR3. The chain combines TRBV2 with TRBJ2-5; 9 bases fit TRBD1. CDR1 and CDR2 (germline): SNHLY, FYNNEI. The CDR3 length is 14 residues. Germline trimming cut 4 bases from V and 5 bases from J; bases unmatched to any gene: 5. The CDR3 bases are TGTGCCAGCAGTGGACAGGGGGGCGGCGAGACCCAGTACTTC. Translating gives CASSGQGGGETQYF.

This CDR3 is CASSPRDRGPSEQYF. In DNA form, the CDR3 reads TGTGCCAGCAGTCCCCGGGACAGAGGTCCCTCTGAGCAGTACTTC. The J gene is TRBJ2-7, the V gene TRBV6-5, with TRBD1 matching 7 bases. Germline V gives CDR1 MNHEY, CDR2 SVGAGI. Trimming at V came to 5 bases and at J to 7 bases, leaving 14 bases not matched to a gene. The CDR3 totals 15 residues.

CDR3 DNA sequence: TGCAGCGTAAGGACCCTTGTCTACGAGCAGTACTTC. It encodes CSVRTLVYEQYF. The V call is TRBV29-1, the J call TRBJ2-7; D not resolved. The germline V and J ends were trimmed by 6 bases and 3 bases, with 12 bases remaining between them. Germline V gives CDR1 SQVTM, CDR2 ANQGSEA. This CDR3 has 12 amino acids.

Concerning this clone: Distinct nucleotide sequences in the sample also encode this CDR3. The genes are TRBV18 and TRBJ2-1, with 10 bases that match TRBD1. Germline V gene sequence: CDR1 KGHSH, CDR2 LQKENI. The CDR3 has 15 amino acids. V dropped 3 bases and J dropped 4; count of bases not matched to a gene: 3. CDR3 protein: CASSPGTGVYNEQFF. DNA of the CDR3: TGTGCCAGCTCACCCGGGACAGGGGTTTACAATGAGCAGTTCTTC.